The 31 T cell receptor beta chains below were found in one sample sequenced in a study of control samples from healthy donors and cancer patients. Sequencing used immunoSEQ multiplex PCR; TCRdb keeps in-frame clones, though not all of them. Among approximately 150,000 clones listed, 80% to 95% were seen once. Sequencing was carried out using blood. These receptors all stem from a woman in her thirties in good health.

The rearrangement uses TRBV18 and TRBJ1-1; D remains unclear. The CDR3 extends over 13 amino acids. Deletions cut 5 bases from V and 2 bases from J, with 9 bases between. The germline V gene has CDR1 KGHSH and CDR2 LQKENI. CDR3 loop: CASSSGVNTEAFF. The CDR3 DNA reads TGTGCCAGCTCATCGGGAGTAAACACTGAAGCTTTCTTT.

The DNA of the CDR3 is TGTGCCAGCTCACCGCGGACAGGGATGGTTGAAAAACTGTTTTTT. Its protein is CASSPRTGMVEKLFF. The chain combines TRBV18 with TRBJ1-4; 8 bases fit TRBD1. J lost 7 bases, V lost 3 bases, and 7 bases had no gene match. Germline V CDR1 and CDR2: KGHSH, LQKENI. The CDR3 contains 15 residues.

This rearrangement joins TRBV7-2 to TRBJ2-3; no clear D gene. CDR3 length equals 13 residues. The germline CDR1 and CDR2 sequences are SGHTA and FQGNSA. Trimming left V 4 bases short and J 2 bases short, with 7 bases between. This CDR3 is CASSSSYTDTQYF. The DNA for the CDR3 is TGTGCCAGCAGCTCGTCTTACACAGATACGCAGTATTTT.

The genes are TRBV28 and TRBJ1-5, with TRBD1 as a possible D gene (5 bases). Deletions cut 5 bases from V and 6 bases from J, with 17 bases between. The CDR3 extends over 15 amino acids. Germline values: CDR1 MDHEN, CDR2 SYDVKM. CDR3 amino acids: CASSTPGGVGQPQHF. The CDR3 region has the DNA TGTGCCAGCAGTACCCCCGGGGGTGTCGGTCAGCCCCAGCATTTT.

The chain is built from TRBV4-3 and TRBJ2-5, with a tentative D call TRBD1 (5 bases). The CDR3 runs to 15 residues. Germline assignment: CDR1 LGHNA and CDR2 YSLEER. V dropped 3 bases and J dropped 1 base, with 12 bases sitting between them. CDR3: CASSHARGSQETQYF. The CDR3 coding sequence is TGCGCCAGCAGCCACGCAAGGGGCAGCCAAGAGACCCAGTACTTC.

The chain couples TRBV14 to TRBJ2-3; 7 positions agree with TRBD2. CDR1 is SGHDN and CDR2 is FVKESK in the germline V gene. V gave up 0 bases and J gave up 6 bases; unmatched junction bases: 6. This CDR3 is 15 amino acids long. For the CDR3, the DNA is TGTGCCAGCAGCCAAGAAGGCTGGGGAGGGGATACGCAGTATTTT. Translated: CASSQEGWGGDTQYF.

V and J are TRBV4-2 and TRBJ2-7; 13 bases align to TRBD2. The CDR3 spans 16 residues. Germline CDR1 reads LGHNA; CDR2 reads YNFKEQ. V gave up 0 bases and J gave up 2 bases; unmatched junction bases: 1. CDR3 coding DNA: TGTGCCAGCAGCCAAGATGGGACTAGCGGGGCCTACGAGCAGTACTTC. Its protein product is CASSQDGTSGAYEQYF.

The gene calls are TRBV11-2 and TRBJ1-4, with D uncertain. The CDR3 has 14 amino acids. Trimming removed 1 base from V and 2 bases from J, with 5 bases in between. Germline CDR1 SGHAT, CDR2 FQNNGV. The CDR3 coding sequence is TGTGCCAGCAGCTTAGGAGGGACTAATGAAAAACTGTTTTTT. It yields the protein CASSLGGTNEKLFF.

CDR3 coding DNA: TGTGCCACCCAGCTTAGGCTAGCGGGAGCAGATACGCAGTATTTT. Translation: CATQLRLAGADTQYF. This chain connects TRBV11-2 to TRBJ2-3, with 10 nucleotides matching TRBD2. This CDR3 has 15 amino acids. Losses at the gene ends were 10 bases for V and 4 bases for J; bases not matched to a gene: 11. CDR1 and CDR2 from the germline V gene are SGHAT and FQNNGV.

The chain has TRBV30 and TRBJ2-1; 9 bases match TRBD1. CDR3 length: 18 amino acids. Trimming took 1 base from V and 0 from J; bases not matched to a gene: 10. Germline CDR1 reads GTSNPN; CDR2 reads SVGIG (reference sequence). The CDR3 sequence: CAWSGGTGSKGSYNEQFF. CDR3 DNA: TGTGCCTGGAGTGGTGGGACAGGGTCGAAGGGCTCCTACAATGAGCAGTTCTTC.

This clone was recorded once. V usage is TRBV24-1 and J usage is TRBJ1-5; tentative D call: TRBD1 (5 bases). Trimming stripped 5 bases from V and 3 bases from J, with 13 bases between. CDR3 length: 15 amino acids. Germline V gene sequence: CDR1 KGHDR, CDR2 SFDVKD. The CDR3 is CATSVGGGNNQPQHF. As DNA, the CDR3 is TGTGCCACCAGTGTTGGTGGGGGAAACAATCAGCCCCAGCATTTT.

The genes are TRBV4-2 and TRBJ1-5; 8 nucleotides line up with TRBD1. The germline V gene has CDR1 LGHNA and CDR2 YNFKEQ. V lost 0 bases to trimming and J lost 7 bases; unmatched junction nucleotides: 8. CDR3 size: 16 residues. The CDR3 region has the DNA TGTGCCAGCAGCCAAGATCAGGGGACAGGTGCGCAGCCCCAGCATTTT. Translation: CASSQDQGTGAQPQHF.

This clone appeared a single time. The V and J genes are TRBV7-2 and TRBJ2-3; 7 nucleotides agree with TRBD2. The CDR3 spans 17 residues. Germline V gene sequence: CDR1 SGHTA, CDR2 FQGNSA. Trimming cost V 0 bases and J 4 bases; bases outside gene matches: 10. The CDR3 sequence: CASSLARVAGRADTQYF. CDR3 coding DNA: TGTGCCAGCAGCTTAGCGAGGGTAGCGGGTCGGGCAGATACGCAGTATTTT.

The rearrangement joins TRBV10-3 to TRBJ2-7; 11 bases agree with TRBD2. Germline trimming cut 7 bases from V and 1 base from J; bases unmatched to any gene: 6. Germline V CDR1 and CDR2: ENHRY, SYGVKD. The CDR3 has 15 residues. The CDR3 here is CAITDGTSGSYEQYF. The DNA of the CDR3 is TGTGCCATCACCGACGGGACTAGCGGATCCTACGAGCAGTACTTC.

The CDR3 loop reads CASSLTPYREKLFF. The CDR3 DNA reads TGTGCCAGCAGCTTAACTCCCTACCGGGAAAAACTGTTTTTT. The J gene is TRBJ1-4, the V gene TRBV7-2; D not resolved. Trimming removed 2 bases at V and 8 bases at J, with 12 bases between. In germline, CDR1 is SGHTA, CDR2 FQGNSA. This CDR3 comprises 14 residues.

V gene TRBV4-1 combines with J gene TRBJ1-1; D remains unclear. V lost 0 bases, J lost 0 bases, and 5 bases lay in between. In germline, CDR1 is MGHRA, CDR2 YSYEKL. The CDR3 has 14 residues. This chain's CDR3 is CASSQEPVNTEAFF. The CDR3 nucleotides read TGCGCCAGCAGCCAAGAACCAGTGAACACTGAAGCTTTCTTT.

This chain connects TRBV10-3 to TRBJ1-1; D is perhaps TRBD1 (5 bases). This CDR3 is 14 amino acids long. The V end lost 3 bases, the J end lost 0 bases, and 8 bases lay between the germline ends. CDR1 ENHRY and CDR2 SYGVKD come from the germline V gene. In DNA, the CDR3 is TGTGCCATCAGTGATCCGACAGTGAACACTGAAGCTTTCTTT. The encoded protein is CAISDPTVNTEAFF.

The rearrangement joins TRBV2 to TRBJ2-5, with a weak D call TRBD1 (5 bases). The CDR3 covers 12 residues. Deletions cut 5 bases from V and 5 bases from J, with 9 bases between. CDR1 is SNHLY, CDR2 FYNNEI, per germline. This CDR3 reads CASSLQGETQYF. The CDR3 DNA reads TGTGCCAGCAGTCTGCAGGGTGAGACCCAGTACTTC.

The genes are TRBV9 and TRBJ1-5; D ambiguous. Trimming stripped 0 bases from V and 4 bases from J, with 11 bases between. CDR1 is SGDLS and CDR2 is YYNGEE in the germline V gene. The CDR3 extends over 15 amino acids. The CDR3 DNA follows: TGTGCCAGCAGCGTAGCTGGAGAGGGTAATCAGCCCCAGCATTTT. Encoded protein: CASSVAGEGNQPQHF.

The chain carries TRBV6-5 and TRBJ2-2; D not certain. Trimming removed 8 bases at V and 3 bases at J, with 10 bases between. The CDR3 runs 13 residues. Looked up from germline, CDR1 is MNHEY and CDR2 is SVGAGI. The CDR3 sequence: CASSDGDTGELFF. CDR3 nucleotides: TGTGCCAGCTCAGACGGAGACACCGGGGAGCTGTTTTTT.

This rearrangement joins TRBV10-3 to TRBJ2-2; the D is unclear. The germline V gene encodes CDR1 ENHRY and CDR2 SYGVKD. This CDR3 is built from 14 residues. The V end was cut by 6 bases, the J end by 1 base, with 9 bases between. CDR3 in amino acids: CAIRETENTGELFF. In DNA, the CDR3 is TGTGCCATCAGAGAAACAGAGAACACCGGGGAGCTGTTTTTT.

Notes on this clone: Different DNA sequences within this sample yield the same CDR3. The chain has TRBV28 and TRBJ2-7; the D is unclear. The CDR3 totals 13 residues. Trimming stripped 3 bases from V and 2 bases from J, with 8 bases between. The germline gives CDR1 MDHEN, CDR2 SYDVKM. The CDR3, as DNA: TGTGCCAGCAGTTTCGGTCGAACCTACGAGCAGTACTTC. This translates into CASSFGRTYEQYF.

This clone showed up just once. The chain uses TRBV4-1 and TRBJ2-1; D gene ambiguous. The germline V gene has CDR1 MGHRA and CDR2 YSYEKL. The CDR3 consists of 11 residues. Between the trimmed V and J ends, which lost 4 bases and 3 bases, there was a span of 1 base. This CDR3 is CASSRYNEQFF. The CDR3, as DNA: TGCGCCAGCAGCCGCTACAATGAGCAGTTCTTC.

This clone appeared once. The chain joins TRBV18 to TRBJ2-7; weak D call: TRBD1 (6 bases). This CDR3 has 14 amino acids. V lost 1 base and J 4 bases, leaving 11 bases between the germline ends. CDR1 and CDR2 (germline): KGHSH, LQKENI. The CDR3 here is CASSPQGHGYEQYF. In DNA, the CDR3 is TGTGCCAGCTCACCACAGGGACACGGATACGAGCAGTACTTC.

The J gene is TRBJ1-1, the V gene TRBV15; possible D gene TRBD1, 5 bases. Per germline, CDR1 LNHNV and CDR2 YYDKDF (reference sequence). Trimming removed 1 base from V and 1 base from J, with 13 bases in between. This CDR3 is 16 amino acids long. CDR3 DNA: TGTGCCACCAGCAGAGCGGCAGGGCCCCCGAACACTGAAGCTTTCTTT. This codes for CATSRAAGPPNTEAFF.

The chain couples TRBV12-3 or TRBV12-4 to TRBJ1-3; D not resolved. The CDR3 runs to 12 residues. V was cut by 6 bases and J by 4 bases, with 7 bases left in between. CDR3 nucleotides: TGTGCCAGCAGCCGCGGGGGAAACACCATATATTTT. This codes for CASSRGGNTIYF.

The chain links TRBV7-9 to TRBJ2-2; D might be TRBD2 (6 bases). The CDR3 extends over 16 amino acids. CDR1 is SEHNR, CDR2 FQNEAQ, per germline (reference sequence). The V gene lost 1 base and the J gene lost 1 base, with 10 bases spanning the gap. CDR3 sequence reads: CASSLGLAENTGELFF. The CDR3 nucleotides are TGTGCCAGCAGCTTAGGGTTAGCGGAGAACACCGGGGAGCTGTTTTTT.

This clone was recorded a few times. The genes are TRBV5-6 and TRBJ1-5, with 9 bases matching TRBD1. The V gene's germline CDR1 is SGHDT and CDR2 YYEEEE. With V trimmed by 4 bases and J by 7 bases, 3 bases remained unmatched. The CDR3 contains 13 residues. The CDR3 DNA reads TGTGCCAGCAGCGGGGACAGGGACCAGCCCCAGCATTTT. Residues: CASSGDRDQPQHF.

The chain uses TRBV7-9 and TRBJ2-1, with 8 positions matching TRBD1. Germline V lookup: CDR1 SEHNR, CDR2 FQNEAQ (reference sequence). With 5 bases clipped from V and 4 bases from J, the junction kept 7 bases outside the gene matches. The CDR3 sequence is 15 residues long. The CDR3 DNA sequence: TGTGCCAGCAGCCGCGGGACAGGACTTTACAATGAGCAGTTCTTC. Amino acid sequence: CASSRGTGLYNEQFF. The whole variable domain, remainder taken from reference TRBV7-9 and TRBJ2-1, is DTGVSQNPRHKITKRGQNVTFRCDPISEHNRLYWYRQTLGQGPEFLTYFQNEAQLEKSRLLSDRFSAERPKGSFSTLEIQRTEQGDSAMYLCASSRGTGLYNEQFFGPGTRLTVL.

The chain joins TRBV9 to TRBJ2-2; D possibly corresponds to TRBD2 (5 bases). Trimming removed 0 bases from V and 2 bases from J, with 17 bases in between. Germline loops: CDR1 SGDLS, CDR2 YYNGEE. The CDR3 length is 18 residues. The CDR3 bases are TGTGCCAGCAGCGTAGAGGTCTGGGCGGGCCTTAACACCGGGGAGCTGTTTTTT. Translated, it gives CASSVEVWAGLNTGELFF.

V usage is TRBV9 and J usage is TRBJ1-6; D ambiguous. The CDR3 contains 14 residues. Germline V gene sequence: CDR1 SGDLS, CDR2 YYNGEE. Trimming shortened V by 3 bases and J by 5 bases, and 9 bases separated the two germline ends. CDR3 bases: TGTGCCAGCAGCGCGGCTGGAGATAATTCACCCCTCCACTTT. The encoded protein is CASSAAGDNSPLHF.